A single TCR beta chain is shown here with its context. This clonotype was counted many times. The antigen it recognizes is unknown. No much larger clone is present one base from it, and per-base qualities are unavailable. For repertoire sequencing, the TCR beta CDR3 regions were amplified from RNA transcripts. The first round of RT-PCR was done with HTBI primers and the Qiagen OneStep RT-PCR kit, and was followed by a second round of multiplex PCR, then size selection and purification. The libraries underwent paired-end sequencing with 100 bp reads on an Illumina HiSeq2000. In the authors' own workflow: SOAPnuke was used to process the reads, removing any read that contained adapters or uncalled bases, had a mean Phred below 15, or lacked an exact match to the constant primer or identifier. COPE v1.2.5 was used to merge high-quality paired reads. Each unique nucleotide sequence was treated as a clonotype, and MiTCR v1.1 was used to align the clonotypes to the IMGT TRB V, D and J references. Only V-J combinations with frequency above 0.0001 were analysed, covering 99% to 99.2% of repertoires. For each V-J combination, a TCR clonal expansion and chaos score was defined as F50 clonal expansion divided by the chaos observed in the TCRdist matrix. Welch's t-statistics and random forest were used to reduce the features to 10 to 15 V-J combinations, which were then used as input to a naive Bayes classifier. The similarity between thyroid and blood repertoires was quantified using the Morisita-Horn index. The public reads were quality trimmed at Q25 with fastp and then assembled into clones with MiXCR by TCRdb, keeping productive beta chains. When rows share a CDR3 protein, they turn into one entry using the most common DNA and genes. TCRdb's processing, not the authors' own work, is the source of the V and J calls. Across this sample there are about 740,000 distinct CDR3 sequences, with roughly two fifths seen only once. 40% to 55% of the sample is held by the ten biggest clonotypes.

The data originate from a study of Graves' ophthalmopathy and Graves' hyperthyroidism (dated by TCRdb to between 2017 and 2018). About the full investigation: Peripheral blood was collected at initial diagnosis, prior to any treatment. To tell Graves' ophthalmopathy apart from Graves' hyperthyroidism, and to predict which patients would progress to ophthalmopathy, the study relied on TCR beta repertoire signatures. In total, under 150 blood samples were TCR-sequenced: approximately 42 ophthalmopathy, under 80 hyperthyroidism and approximately 17 hyperthyroidism-to-ophthalmopathy patients. To explore V-J signatures that distinguish ophthalmopathy from hyperthyroidism, a discovery set of about a hundred patients was enrolled, made up of 40 to 45 with ophthalmopathy and 57 with stable hyperthyroidism. For independent validation, a separate cohort was made up of fewer than 20 hyperthyroidism patients plus 17 patients who later progressed from hyperthyroidism to ophthalmopathy. In over 5 hyperthyroidism patients, the T-cell repertoire of thyroid tissue was compared with the T-cell repertoire of blood. Once sampling was done, hyperthyroidism patients were given methimazole at a starting dose of 30 mg daily, while ophthalmopathy patients were given high-dose intravenous methylprednisolone.

From its cysteine to its phenylalanine, the CDR3 spans 11 amino acids. Only CDR3 DNA remains: 33 bases, in frame from the first base. V is shortened by 5 bases, J by 8 bases, and the region joining them spans 9 bases. In the germline V gene, CDR1 corresponds to SNHLY and CDR2 to FYNNEI. General conclusions and limits of the study: Ophthalmopathy was separated from stable hyperthyroidism by the 13-signature model with roughly 90% sensitivity and about 83% specificity in cross-validation and with 80%/75% in the test set. In validation, the model predicted ophthalmopathy progression with about 71% sensitivity and approximately 78% specificity; about a dozen predicted patients were CT-confirmed with GO in a median of around 6.5 months. No statistical method was used to set the sample size in advance, and the investigators knew which group each participant was assigned to. Most expanded thyroid clonotypes with frequency above 0.001 were also detected in blood, suggesting blood repertoires may reflect the thyroid immune response.

Ophthalmopathy patients were characterized by moderately to severely active disease, a Clinical Activity Score of at least 3, a NOSPECS grade of at least 4, and a disease duration under 3 months. Patients with other autoimmune diseases, uncontrolled infections, pregnancy or lactation were excluded from the study. Clinical symptoms, serum thyroxine, TRAb, thyroid ultrasound and orbital computed tomography were used for diagnosis. Ficoll-Paque density gradient centrifugation was used to isolate PBMCs from around 10 ml of fresh peripheral blood. Trizol reagent was used to extract the total RNA, and its quality was then checked on an Agilent 2100 Bioanalyzer.

The chain is assembled from TRBV2 and TRBJ1-2; D gene: possibly TRBD1, on 6 matching bases. Material for sequencing was peripheral blood. The source is an adult man with Graves' ophthalmopathy. The CDR3 sequence is CASSQGLGYTF. The nucleotide sequence reads TGTGCCAGCAGTCAGGGGTTGGGCTACACCTTC.